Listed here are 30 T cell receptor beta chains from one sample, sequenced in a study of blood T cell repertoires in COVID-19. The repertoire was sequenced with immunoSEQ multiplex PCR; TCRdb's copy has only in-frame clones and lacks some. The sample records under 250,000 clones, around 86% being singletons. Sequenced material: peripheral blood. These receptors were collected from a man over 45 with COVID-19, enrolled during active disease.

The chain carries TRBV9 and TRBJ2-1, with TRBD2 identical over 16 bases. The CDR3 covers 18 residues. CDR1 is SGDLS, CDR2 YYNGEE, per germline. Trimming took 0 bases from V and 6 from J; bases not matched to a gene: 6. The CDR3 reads CASSVAPGLAGGPNEQFF. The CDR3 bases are TGTGCCAGCAGCGTAGCTCCGGGACTAGCGGGGGGGCCCAATGAGCAGTTCTTC.

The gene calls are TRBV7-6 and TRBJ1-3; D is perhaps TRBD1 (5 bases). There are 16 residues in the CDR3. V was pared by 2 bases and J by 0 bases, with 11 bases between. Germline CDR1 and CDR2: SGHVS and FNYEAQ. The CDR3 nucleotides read TGTGCCAGCAGCTTAAATCAGGGCGACTCTGGAAACACCATATATTTT. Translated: CASSLNQGDSGNTIYF.

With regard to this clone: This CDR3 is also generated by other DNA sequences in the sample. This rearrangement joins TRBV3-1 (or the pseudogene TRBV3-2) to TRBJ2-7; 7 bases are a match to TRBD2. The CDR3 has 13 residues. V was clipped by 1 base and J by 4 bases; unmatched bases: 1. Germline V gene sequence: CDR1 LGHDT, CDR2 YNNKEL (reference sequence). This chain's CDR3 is CASSQGTSYEQYF. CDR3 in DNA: TGTGCCAGCAGCCAAGGGACTAGTTACGAGCAGTACTTC.

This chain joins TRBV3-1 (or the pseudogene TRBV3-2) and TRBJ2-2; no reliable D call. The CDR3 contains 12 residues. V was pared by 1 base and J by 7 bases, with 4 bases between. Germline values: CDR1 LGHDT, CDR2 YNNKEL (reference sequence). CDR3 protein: CASSQGVGELFF. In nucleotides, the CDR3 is TGTGCCAGCAGCCAAGGCGTCGGGGAGCTGTTTTTT.

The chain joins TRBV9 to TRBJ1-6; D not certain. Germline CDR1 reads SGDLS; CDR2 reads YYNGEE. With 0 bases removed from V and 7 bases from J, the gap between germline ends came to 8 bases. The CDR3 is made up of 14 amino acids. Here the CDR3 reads CASSVESQNSPLHF. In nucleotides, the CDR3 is TGTGCCAGCAGCGTAGAGAGCCAAAATTCACCCCTCCACTTT.

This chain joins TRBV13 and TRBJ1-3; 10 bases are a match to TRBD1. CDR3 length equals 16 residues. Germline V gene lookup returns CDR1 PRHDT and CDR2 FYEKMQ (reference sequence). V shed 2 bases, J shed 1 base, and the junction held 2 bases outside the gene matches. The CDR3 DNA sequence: TGTGCCAGCAGCTTACTGGACAGGGGGTCTGGAAACACCATATATTTT. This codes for CASSLLDRGSGNTIYF.

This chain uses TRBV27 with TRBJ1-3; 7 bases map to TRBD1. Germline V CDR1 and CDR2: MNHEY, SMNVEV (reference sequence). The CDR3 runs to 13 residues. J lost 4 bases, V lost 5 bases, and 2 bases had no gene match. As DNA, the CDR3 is TGTGCCAGCAGTAGGACAGGCGGAAACACCATATATTTT. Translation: CASSRTGGNTIYF.

CDR3 loop: CASSFRVGRTEAFF. The CDR3 coding sequence is TGTGCCAGCAGTTTTAGGGTGGGGCGGACTGAAGCTTTCTTT. The rearrangement joins TRBV28 to TRBJ1-1, with D possibly matching TRBD1 (5 bases). Germline-derived CDR1 and CDR2 are MDHEN and SYDVKM. The germline V and J ends were trimmed by 3 bases and 5 bases, with 13 bases remaining between them. The CDR3 consists of 14 residues.

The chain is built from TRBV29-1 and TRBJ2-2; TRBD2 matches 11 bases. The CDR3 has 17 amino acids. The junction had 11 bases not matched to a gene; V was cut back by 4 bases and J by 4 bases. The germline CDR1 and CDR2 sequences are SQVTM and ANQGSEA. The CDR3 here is CSVGETSGMGSTGELFF. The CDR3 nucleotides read TGCAGCGTTGGGGAGACTAGCGGGATGGGTAGCACCGGGGAGCTGTTTTTT.

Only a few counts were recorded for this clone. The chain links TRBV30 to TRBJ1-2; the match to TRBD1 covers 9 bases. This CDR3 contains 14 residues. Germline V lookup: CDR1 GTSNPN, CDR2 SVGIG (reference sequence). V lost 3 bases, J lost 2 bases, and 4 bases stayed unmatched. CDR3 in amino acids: CAWRGDRANYGYTF. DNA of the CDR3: TGTGCCTGGAGGGGGGACAGGGCGAACTATGGCTACACCTTC.

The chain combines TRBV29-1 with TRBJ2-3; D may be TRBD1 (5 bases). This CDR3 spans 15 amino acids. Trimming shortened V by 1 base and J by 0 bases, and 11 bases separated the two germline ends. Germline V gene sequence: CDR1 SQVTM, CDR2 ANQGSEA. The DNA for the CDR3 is TGCAGCGTTGAAGTTCCCAGGGATAGCACAGATACGCAGTATTTT. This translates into CSVEVPRDSTDTQYF.

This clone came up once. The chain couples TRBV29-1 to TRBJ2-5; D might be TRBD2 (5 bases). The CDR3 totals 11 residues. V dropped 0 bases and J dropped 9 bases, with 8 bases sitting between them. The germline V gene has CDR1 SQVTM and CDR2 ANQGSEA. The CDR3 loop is CSVEDLGAQYF. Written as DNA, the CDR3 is TGCAGCGTTGAAGATCTCGGGGCCCAGTACTTC. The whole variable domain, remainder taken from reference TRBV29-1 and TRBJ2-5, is SAVISQKPSRDICQRGTSLTIQCQVDSQVTMMFWYRQQPGQSLTLIATANQGSEATYESGFVIDKFPISRPNLTFSTLTVSNMSPEDSSIYLCSVEDLGAQYFGPGTRLLVL.

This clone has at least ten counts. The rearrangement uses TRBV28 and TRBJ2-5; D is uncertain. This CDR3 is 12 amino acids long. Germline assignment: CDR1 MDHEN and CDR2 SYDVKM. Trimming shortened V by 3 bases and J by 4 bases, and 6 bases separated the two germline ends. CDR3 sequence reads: CASSLAGETQYF. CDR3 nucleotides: TGTGCCAGCAGTTTGGCAGGAGAGACCCAGTACTTC.

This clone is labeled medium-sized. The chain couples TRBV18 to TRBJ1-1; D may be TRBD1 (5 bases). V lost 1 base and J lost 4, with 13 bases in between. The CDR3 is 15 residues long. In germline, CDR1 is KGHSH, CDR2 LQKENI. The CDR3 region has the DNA TGTGCCAGCTCACCACGTAGTTGGGGGGGCACTGAAGCTTTCTTT. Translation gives CASSPRSWGGTEAFF.

The CDR3 DNA reads TGTGCCAGCATGCCCTGGACAGGGGGCGAGTCCGGGGAGCTGTTTTTT. Encoded protein: CASMPWTGGESGELFF. The chain uses TRBV3-1 (or the pseudogene TRBV3-2) and TRBJ2-2; 11 bases are a match to TRBD1. The CDR3 has 16 residues. The junction had 10 bases not matched to a gene; V was cut back by 7 bases and J by 6 bases. Germline V lookup: CDR1 LGHDT, CDR2 YNNKEL (reference sequence).

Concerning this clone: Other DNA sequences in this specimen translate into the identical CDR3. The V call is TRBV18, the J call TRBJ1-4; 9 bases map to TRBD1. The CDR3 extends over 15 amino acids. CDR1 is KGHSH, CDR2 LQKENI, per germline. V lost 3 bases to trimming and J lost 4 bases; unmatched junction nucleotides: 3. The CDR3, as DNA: TGTGCCAGCTCACCCCCGGGACAGGGTAATGAAAAACTGTTTTTT. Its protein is CASSPPGQGNEKLFF.

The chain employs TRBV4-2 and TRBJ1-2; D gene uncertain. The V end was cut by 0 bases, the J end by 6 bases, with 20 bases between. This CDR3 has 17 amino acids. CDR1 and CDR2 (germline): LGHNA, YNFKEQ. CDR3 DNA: TGTGCCAGCAGCCAAGAAAGGAGGCAGGAAGTCTCCGATGGCTACACCTTC. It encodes CASSQERRQEVSDGYTF.

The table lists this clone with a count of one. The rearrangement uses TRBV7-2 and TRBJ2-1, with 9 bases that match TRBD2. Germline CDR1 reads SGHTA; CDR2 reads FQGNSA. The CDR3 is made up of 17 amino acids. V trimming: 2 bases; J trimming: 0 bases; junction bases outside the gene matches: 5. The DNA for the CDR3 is TGTGCCAGCAGCTTATGGGGCGGGGGGGCCTCCTACAATGAGCAGTTCTTC. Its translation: CASSLWGGGASYNEQFF.

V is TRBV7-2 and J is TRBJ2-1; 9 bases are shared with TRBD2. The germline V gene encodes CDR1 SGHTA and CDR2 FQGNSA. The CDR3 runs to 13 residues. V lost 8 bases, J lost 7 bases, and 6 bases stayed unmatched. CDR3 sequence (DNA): TGTGCCAGCGCCTCAGGACTAGCGAATGAGCAGTTCTTC. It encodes CASASGLANEQFF.

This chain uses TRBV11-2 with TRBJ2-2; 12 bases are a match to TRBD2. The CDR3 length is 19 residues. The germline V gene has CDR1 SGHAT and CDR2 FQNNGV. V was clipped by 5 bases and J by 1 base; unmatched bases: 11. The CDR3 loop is CASSPHVLAGGQNTGELFF. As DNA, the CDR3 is TGTGCCAGCAGCCCCCACGTTCTAGCGGGGGGGCAGAACACCGGGGAGCTGTTTTTT.

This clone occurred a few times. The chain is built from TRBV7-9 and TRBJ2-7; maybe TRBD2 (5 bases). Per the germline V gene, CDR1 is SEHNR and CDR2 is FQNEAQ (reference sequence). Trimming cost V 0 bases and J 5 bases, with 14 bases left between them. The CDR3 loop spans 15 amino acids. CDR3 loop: CASSLAPSGSHEQYF. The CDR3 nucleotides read TGTGCCAGCAGCTTAGCGCCCAGCGGTAGTCACGAGCAGTACTTC.

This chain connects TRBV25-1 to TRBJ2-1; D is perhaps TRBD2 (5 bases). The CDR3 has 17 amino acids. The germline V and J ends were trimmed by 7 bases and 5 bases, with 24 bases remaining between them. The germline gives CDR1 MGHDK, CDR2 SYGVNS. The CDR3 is CASKGVLVKGDDNEQFF. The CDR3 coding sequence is TGTGCCAGCAAGGGAGTTTTGGTTAAGGGAGACGACAATGAGCAGTTCTTC.

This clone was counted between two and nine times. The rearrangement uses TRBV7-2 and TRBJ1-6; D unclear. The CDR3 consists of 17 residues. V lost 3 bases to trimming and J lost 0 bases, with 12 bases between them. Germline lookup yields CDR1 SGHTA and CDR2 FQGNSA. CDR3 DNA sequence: TGTGCCAGCAGCTTTTTAAGCGGGAGCTCCTATAATTCACCCCTCCACTTT. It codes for CASSFLSGSSYNSPLHF.

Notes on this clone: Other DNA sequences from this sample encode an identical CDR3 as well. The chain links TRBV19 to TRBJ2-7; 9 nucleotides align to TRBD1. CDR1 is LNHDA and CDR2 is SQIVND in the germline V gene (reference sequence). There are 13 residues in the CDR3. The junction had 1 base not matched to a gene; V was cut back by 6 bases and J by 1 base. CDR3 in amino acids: CASRGTGSYEQYF. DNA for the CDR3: TGTGCCAGTAGGGGGACAGGGTCCTACGAGCAGTACTTC.

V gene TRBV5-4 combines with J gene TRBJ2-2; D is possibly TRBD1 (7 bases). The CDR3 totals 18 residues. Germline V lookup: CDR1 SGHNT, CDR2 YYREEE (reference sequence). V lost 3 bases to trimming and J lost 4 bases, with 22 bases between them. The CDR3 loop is CASSSPQGGRWGTGELFF. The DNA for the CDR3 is TGTGCCAGCAGCTCTCCCCAGGGGGGACGGTGGGGCACCGGGGAGCTGTTTTTT.

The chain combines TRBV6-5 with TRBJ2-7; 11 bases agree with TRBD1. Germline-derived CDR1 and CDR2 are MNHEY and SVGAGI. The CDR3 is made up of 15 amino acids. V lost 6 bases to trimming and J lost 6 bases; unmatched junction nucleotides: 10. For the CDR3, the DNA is TGTGCCAGCAGAAAGAGGGGGACAGGGGGAAGCGAGCAGTACTTC. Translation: CASRKRGTGGSEQYF.

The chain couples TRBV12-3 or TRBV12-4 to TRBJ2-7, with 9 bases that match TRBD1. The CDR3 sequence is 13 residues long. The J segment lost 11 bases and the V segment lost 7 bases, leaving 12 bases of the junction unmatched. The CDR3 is CASTGTGTTLEYF. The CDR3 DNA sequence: TGTGCCAGCACTGGGACAGGGACTACGTTGGAGTACTTC.

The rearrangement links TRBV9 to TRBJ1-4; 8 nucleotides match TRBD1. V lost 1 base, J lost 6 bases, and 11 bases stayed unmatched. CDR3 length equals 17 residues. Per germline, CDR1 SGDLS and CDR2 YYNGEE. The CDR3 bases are TGTGCCAGCAGCGTATCTCTAGGACAGGGTGGGGATGAAAAACTGTTTTTT. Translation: CASSVSLGQGGDEKLFF.

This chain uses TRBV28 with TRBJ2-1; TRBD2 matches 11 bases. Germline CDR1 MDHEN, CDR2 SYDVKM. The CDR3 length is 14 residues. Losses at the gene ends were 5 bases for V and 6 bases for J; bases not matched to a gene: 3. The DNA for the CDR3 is TGTGCCAGCAGTAAACTAGCGGGGGCCAATGAGCAGTTCTTC. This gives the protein CASSKLAGANEQFF.

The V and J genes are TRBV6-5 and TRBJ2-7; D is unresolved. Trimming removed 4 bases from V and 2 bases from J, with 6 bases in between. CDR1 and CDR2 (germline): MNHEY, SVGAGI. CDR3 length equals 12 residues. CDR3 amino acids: CASSSQTYEQYF. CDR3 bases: TGTGCCAGCAGTTCCCAAACCTACGAGCAGTACTTC.